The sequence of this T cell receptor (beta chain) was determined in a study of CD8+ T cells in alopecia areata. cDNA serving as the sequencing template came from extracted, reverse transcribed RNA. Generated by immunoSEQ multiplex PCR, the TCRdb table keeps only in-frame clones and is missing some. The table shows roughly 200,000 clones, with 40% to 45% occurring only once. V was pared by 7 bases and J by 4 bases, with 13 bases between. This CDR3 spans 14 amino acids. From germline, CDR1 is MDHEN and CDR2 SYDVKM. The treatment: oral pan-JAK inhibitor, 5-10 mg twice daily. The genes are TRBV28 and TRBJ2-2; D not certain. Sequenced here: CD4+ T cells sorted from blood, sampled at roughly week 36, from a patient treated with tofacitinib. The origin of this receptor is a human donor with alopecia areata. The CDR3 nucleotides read TGTGCCAGCATCCTCGGCCGCGGCACCGGGGAGCTGTTTTTT. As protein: CASILGRGTGELFF.